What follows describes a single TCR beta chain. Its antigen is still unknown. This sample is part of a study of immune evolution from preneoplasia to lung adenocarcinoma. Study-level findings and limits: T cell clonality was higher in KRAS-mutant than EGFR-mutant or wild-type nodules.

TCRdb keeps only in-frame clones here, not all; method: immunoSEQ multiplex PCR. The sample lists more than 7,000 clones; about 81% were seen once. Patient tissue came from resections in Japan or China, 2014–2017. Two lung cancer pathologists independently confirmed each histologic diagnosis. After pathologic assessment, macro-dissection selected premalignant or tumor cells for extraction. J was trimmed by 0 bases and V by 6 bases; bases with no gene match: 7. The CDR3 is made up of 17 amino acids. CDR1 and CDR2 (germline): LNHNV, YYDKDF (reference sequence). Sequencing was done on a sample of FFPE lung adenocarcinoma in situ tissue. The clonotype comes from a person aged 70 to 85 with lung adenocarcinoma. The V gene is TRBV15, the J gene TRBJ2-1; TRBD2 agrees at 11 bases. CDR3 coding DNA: TGTGCCACCAGAGGGACTAGCGGAGCCTCCTCCTACAATGAGCAGTTCTTC. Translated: CATRGTSGASSYNEQFF.